The 20 T cell receptor beta chains in this list originate from one sample, sequenced in a study of shared clonotypes between healthy human individuals. Produced via immunoSEQ multiplex PCR; TCRdb's table is partial and in-frame only. The table lists more than 400,000 clones, about 95% of them singletons. Sequencing was performed on naive CD4+ T cells sorted from blood. The subset: CD45RA+ positively selected. The receptor source for this set is a woman aged 25 to 39 in good health.

The gene calls are TRBV28 and TRBJ2-1; 11 bases line up with TRBD2. This CDR3 region has 12 residues. V dropped 7 bases and J dropped 9; count of bases not matched to a gene: 2. Germline CDR1 and CDR2: MDHEN and SYDVKM. This CDR3 is CASKGLAGEQFF. CDR3 sequence (DNA): TGTGCCAGCAAAGGACTAGCGGGTGAGCAGTTCTTC.

V and J are TRBV6-5 and TRBJ2-1; D gene uncertain. Per the germline V gene, CDR1 is MNHEY and CDR2 is SVGAGI. V lost 6 bases and J 0 bases, leaving 6 bases between the germline ends. The CDR3 covers 13 residues. CDR3 sequence reads: CASSRSSYNEQFF. The CDR3 DNA sequence: TGTGCCAGCAGCCGGAGCTCCTACAATGAGCAGTTCTTC.

The chain uses TRBV27 and TRBJ2-3; 12 bases are shared with TRBD2. CDR1 and CDR2 (germline): MNHEY, SMNVEV (reference sequence). The junction had 6 bases not matched to a gene; V was cut back by 5 bases and J by 0 bases. This CDR3 is built from 17 residues. The CDR3 bases are TGTGCCAGCAGTCAACGGACTAGCGGGACCAGCACAGATACGCAGTATTTT. Amino acids: CASSQRTSGTSTDTQYF.

V and J are TRBV6-4 and TRBJ2-4, with 8 bases identical to TRBD2. Germline V CDR1 and CDR2: MRHNA, SNTAGT. The CDR3 covers 17 residues. V lost 4 bases and J lost 1; bases outside the gene matches: 9. The CDR3 nucleotides are TGTGCCAGCAGTGCCAATAGCGGGAAAGGTGCCAAAAACATTCAGTACTTC. Translated: CASSANSGKGAKNIQYF.

The chain has TRBV30 and TRBJ2-1; no reliable D call. The germline V gene encodes CDR1 GTSNPN and CDR2 SVGIG (reference sequence). Deletions cut 4 bases from V and 5 bases from J, with 9 bases between. The CDR3 has 12 residues. The chain's CDR3 is CAWTAVHNEQFF. The CDR3 coding sequence is TGTGCCTGGACGGCGGTCCACAATGAGCAGTTCTTC.

Comments on this clone: The sample has other DNA sequences that encode this CDR3 too. This rearrangement joins TRBV7-9 to TRBJ2-5; unclear D gene. The tail of the sequence fits TRBJ2-7 better, so the J call may be wrong. Germline CDR1 SEHNR, CDR2 FQNEAQ (reference sequence). This CDR3 region has 14 residues. The chain's CDR3 is CASSRERSSYEQYF. As DNA, the CDR3 is TGTGCCAGCAGCCGCGAAAGGAGCTCCTACGAGCAGTACTTC.

The J gene is TRBJ1-4, the V gene TRBV2; D is ambiguous. Germline CDR1 is SNHLY and CDR2 is FYNNEI. With 6 bases removed from V and 0 bases from J, the gap between germline ends came to 8 bases. The CDR3 spans 14 residues. CDR3 region: CASRTGTTNEKLFF. Written as DNA, the CDR3 is TGTGCCAGCAGAACCGGGACAACTAATGAAAAACTGTTTTTT.

The rearrangement joins TRBV2 to TRBJ1-1; 7 bases are a match to TRBD1. Looked up from germline, CDR1 is SNHLY and CDR2 is FYNNEI. This CDR3 contains 13 residues. The trim removed 2 bases at V and 3 bases at J, leaving 0 bases unmatched. This chain's CDR3 is CASSEQGDTEAFF. The CDR3, as DNA: TGTGCCAGCAGTGAACAGGGGGACACTGAAGCTTTCTTT.

This chain connects TRBV5-1 to TRBJ2-3; a weak D match, TRBD1 (5 bases). The CDR3 totals 16 residues. V was shortened by 4 bases and J by 1 base, with 16 bases between the two germline ends. In germline, CDR1 is SGHRS, CDR2 YFSETQ. CDR3 DNA sequence: TGCGCCAGCAGCAAAAGAACCAGGGAAGGCACAGATACGCAGTATTTT. Protein: CASSKRTREGTDTQYF.

This chain uses TRBV7-9 with TRBJ1-2; no definite D call. In germline, CDR1 is SEHNR, CDR2 FQNEAQ (reference sequence). The CDR3 spans 13 residues. V was shortened by 3 bases and J by 0 bases, with 5 bases between the two germline ends. The CDR3 loop reads CASSFWPNYGYTF. The CDR3 coding sequence is TGTGCCAGCAGCTTTTGGCCTAACTATGGCTACACCTTC.

The CDR3 protein is CATSRVRTGTTYEQYF. The CDR3 DNA reads as TGTGCCACCAGCAGAGTAAGAACCGGGACAACCTACGAGCAGTACTTC. The chain carries TRBV15 and TRBJ2-7; possible D gene TRBD1, 6 bases. Germline loops: CDR1 LNHNV, CDR2 YYDKDF (reference sequence). This CDR3 is 16 amino acids long. V was cut by 1 base and J by 2 bases, with 15 bases left in between.

The chain recombines TRBV9 with TRBJ2-3; unclear D gene. Germline CDR1 reads SGDLS; CDR2 reads YYNGEE. This CDR3 region has 13 residues. Trimming took 3 bases from V and 0 from J, leaving 5 bases between them. The CDR3 loop is CASSAYSTDTQYF. The CDR3 DNA sequence: TGTGCCAGCAGCGCCTACAGCACAGATACGCAGTATTTT.

This chain connects TRBV28 to TRBJ2-5; tentatively, D is TRBD2 (5 bases). The DNA matches TRBJ2-7 better at its end, which makes the J call doubtful. Germline lookup yields CDR1 MDHEN and CDR2 SYDVKM. CDR3 length equals 12 residues. CDR3: CASSFGGREQYF. The CDR3 DNA follows: TGTGCCAGCAGTTTTGGCGGGCGCGAGCAGTACTTC.

The V gene is TRBV29-1, the J gene TRBJ2-1; D ambiguous. Trimming took 1 base from V and 10 from J, leaving 20 bases between them. CDR1 is SQVTM and CDR2 is ANQGSEA in the germline V gene. The CDR3 runs to 15 residues. CDR3 amino acids: CSVEGSWNPRKEQFF. The CDR3 DNA is TGCAGCGTTGAAGGGAGCTGGAATCCCAGAAAGGAGCAGTTCTTC.

The chain uses TRBV13 and TRBJ2-5; TRBD1 matches at 7 bases. The J call may be incorrect, as the DNA end agrees better with TRBJ2-7. There are 16 residues in the CDR3. The germline gives CDR1 PRHDT, CDR2 FYEKMQ (reference sequence). CDR3 amino acids: CASSIEGALALSEQYF. In DNA form, the CDR3 reads TGTGCCAGCAGCATCGAGGGGGCGCTCGCCCTCTCCGAGCAGTACTTC.

As for this clone: This specimen includes other DNA sequences encoding the same CDR3. The V call is TRBV5-1, the J call TRBJ2-2; D might be TRBD1 (6 bases). V gave up 2 bases and J gave up 1 base, with 6 bases separating them. This CDR3 contains 14 residues. Germline V lookup: CDR1 SGHRS, CDR2 YFSETQ. Written as DNA, the CDR3 is TGCGCCAGCAGCTTCAGGGGGAACACCGGGGAGCTGTTTTTT. Amino acids: CASSFRGNTGELFF.

V is TRBV7-2 and J is TRBJ2-5; 10 positions agree with TRBD2. The J call may be wrong; the DNA end is better matched by TRBJ2-7. Germline CDR1 and CDR2: SGHTA and FQGNSA. The CDR3 spans 15 residues. CDR3 DNA sequence: TGTGCCAGCAGCTTTTTGGGACTAGCGATATACGAGCAGTACTTC. Translating gives CASSFLGLAIYEQYF.

This sequence joins TRBV11-2 and TRBJ2-1; TRBD2 agrees at 7 bases. The CDR3 is made up of 17 amino acids. Per germline, CDR1 SGHAT and CDR2 FQNNGV. After removal of 1 base from V and 3 bases from J, the junction contained 9 bases not matched to a gene. The CDR3 DNA sequence: TGTGCCAGCAGCTTAGGTAGACTAGCCGGTAGCTACAATGAGCAGTTCTTC. Translating gives CASSLGRLAGSYNEQFF. Variable domain in full (rest from reference TRBV11-2 and TRBJ2-1): EAGVAQSPRYKIIEKRQSVAFWCNPISGHATLYWYQQILGQGPKLLIQFQNNGVVDDSQLPKDRFSAERLKGVDSTLKIQPAKLEDSAVYLCASSLGRLAGSYNEQFFGPGTRLTVL.

J is TRBJ2-7 and V is TRBV7-2, with TRBD2 identical over 8 bases. With 1 base clipped from V and 1 base from J, the junction kept 6 bases outside the gene matches. This CDR3 has 16 residues. Germline lookup yields CDR1 SGHTA and CDR2 FQGNSA. CDR3 DNA: TGTGCCAGCAGCTTAGTAAGCGGGAGTGAGTCCTACGAGCAGTACTTC. It translates to CASSLVSGSESYEQYF.

The genes are TRBV19 and TRBJ2-2; D is unclear. This CDR3 spans 13 amino acids. The V gene's germline CDR1 is LNHDA and CDR2 SQIVND (reference sequence). V lost 4 bases to trimming and J lost 5 bases, with 8 bases between them. Here the CDR3 reads CASSKNWTGELFF. The CDR3, as DNA: TGTGCCAGTAGTAAAAACTGGACCGGGGAGCTGTTTTTT.